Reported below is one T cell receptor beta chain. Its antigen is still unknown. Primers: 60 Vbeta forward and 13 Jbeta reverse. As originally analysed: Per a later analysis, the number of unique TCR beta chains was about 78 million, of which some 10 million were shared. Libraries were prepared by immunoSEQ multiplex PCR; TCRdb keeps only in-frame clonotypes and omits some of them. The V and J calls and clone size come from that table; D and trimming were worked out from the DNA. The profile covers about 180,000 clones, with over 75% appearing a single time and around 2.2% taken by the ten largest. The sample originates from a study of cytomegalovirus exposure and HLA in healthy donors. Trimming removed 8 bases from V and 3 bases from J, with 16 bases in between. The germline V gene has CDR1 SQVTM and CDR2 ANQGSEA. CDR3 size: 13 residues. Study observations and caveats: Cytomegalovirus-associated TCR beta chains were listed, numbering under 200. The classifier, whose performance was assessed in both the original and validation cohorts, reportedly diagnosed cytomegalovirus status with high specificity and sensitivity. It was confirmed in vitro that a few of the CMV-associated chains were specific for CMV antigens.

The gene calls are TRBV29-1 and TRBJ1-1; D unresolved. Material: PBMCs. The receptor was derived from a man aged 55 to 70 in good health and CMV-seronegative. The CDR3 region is CSFWAGRDTEAFF. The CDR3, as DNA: TGCAGCTTTTGGGCTGGTAGAGACACTGAAGCTTTCTTT.